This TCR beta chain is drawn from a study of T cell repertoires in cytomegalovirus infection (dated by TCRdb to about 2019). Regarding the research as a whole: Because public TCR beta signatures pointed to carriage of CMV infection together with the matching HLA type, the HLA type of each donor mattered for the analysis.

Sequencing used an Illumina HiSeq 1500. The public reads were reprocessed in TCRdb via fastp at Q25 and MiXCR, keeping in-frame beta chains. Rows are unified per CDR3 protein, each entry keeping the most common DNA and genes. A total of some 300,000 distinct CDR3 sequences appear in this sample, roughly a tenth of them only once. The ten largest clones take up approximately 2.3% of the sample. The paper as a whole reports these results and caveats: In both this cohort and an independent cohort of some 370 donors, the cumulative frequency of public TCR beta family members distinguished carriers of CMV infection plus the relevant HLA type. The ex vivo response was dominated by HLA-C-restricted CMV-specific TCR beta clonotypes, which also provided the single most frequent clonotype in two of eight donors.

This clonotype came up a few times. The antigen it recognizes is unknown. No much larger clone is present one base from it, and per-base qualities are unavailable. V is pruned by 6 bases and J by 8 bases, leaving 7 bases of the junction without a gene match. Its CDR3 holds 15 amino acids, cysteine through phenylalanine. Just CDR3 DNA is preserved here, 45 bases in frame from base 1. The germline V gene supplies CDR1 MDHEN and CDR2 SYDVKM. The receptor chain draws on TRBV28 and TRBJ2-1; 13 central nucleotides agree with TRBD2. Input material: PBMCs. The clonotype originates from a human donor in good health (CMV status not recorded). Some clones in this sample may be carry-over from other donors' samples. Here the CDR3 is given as CASSILAGGPYEQFF. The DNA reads TGTGCCAGCAGCATACTAGCGGGGGGGCCTTATGAGCAGTTCTTC.